Sequencing of this TCR beta chain was carried out in a study of shared clonotypes between healthy human individuals. Regarding the study as a whole: It was anticipated that sequencing depth would influence how many clonotypes donors shared.

Germline CDR1 is LGHNA and CDR2 is YNFKEQ. This CDR3 has 16 residues. With 3 bases clipped from V and 6 bases from J, the junction kept 7 bases outside the gene matches. Details on this clone: No antigen is known for it.

Here immunoSEQ multiplex PCR was the method, and the copy in TCRdb shows in-frame clones only, minus some. The table records hundreds of thousands of clones, under 80% of them present only once. V gene TRBV4-2 combines with J gene TRBJ1-4; 10 bases are shared with TRBD1. This clonotype originated in a woman in her thirties in good health. Sequenced sample: memory CD4+ T cells sorted from blood. Subset of the sample: CD45RA-negative fraction. This CDR3 reads CASSHGQGERDEKLFF. CDR3 DNA: TGTGCCAGCAGCCATGGACAGGGGGAGCGGGATGAAAAACTGTTTTTT.